This TCR beta chain was identified during a study of PD-1 blockade in mismatch repair-deficient tumors. The CDR3 extends over 15 amino acids. Germline-derived CDR1 and CDR2 are MNHEY and SVGAGI. Trimming at V came to 5 bases and at J to 4 bases, leaving 7 bases not matched to a gene. The repertoire was sequenced with immunoSEQ multiplex PCR; TCRdb's copy has only in-frame clones and lacks some. The sample includes over 11,000 clones, 70% to 90% seen only once; the top ten take more than 9.5%. Turning to this clone: Its target is not known.

Time point denoted: identical roughly ten-day culture without peptide (control). Mismatch repair deficiency was confirmed in all patients, by PCR or immunohistochemistry. The TCR-sequenced patients were a few responders to pembrolizumab. Seven or eight ELISpot-reactive neoantigen peptides each drove an approximately ten-day in vitro stimulation. Regarding the study as a whole: Rapid post-treatment expansion, then contraction, generally preceding radiologic response, marked tumor-resident clones.

This clonotype originated in an adult with mismatch repair-deficient cancer. The chain combines TRBV6-5 with TRBJ2-1, with 8 bases fitting TRBD1. The starting material was cells cultured in vitro, obtained from a patient treated with pembrolizumab. CDR3 sequence reads: CASSPLGDRYNEQFF. In DNA form, the CDR3 reads TGTGCCAGCAGTCCACTCGGGGACAGGTACAATGAGCAGTTCTTC.